This is a list of T cell receptor beta chains from one sample in a study of T cells after yellow fever vaccination. In TCRdb, the 5' RACE reads were re-called with MiXCR into one record per CDR3 protein. Among roughly 70,000 distinct CDR3 sequences listed, around 7% were seen once. Source: CD8+ T cells sorted from PBMCs, taken on the day of the yellow fever booster vaccination. The receptors originated from a man in his thirties or forties who received the YFV17D yellow fever vaccine. Both conserved end residues are part of each CDR3. Each record gives: D gene, V gene, J gene, clone size, CDR3 protein, CDR3 DNA. D genes are given only for firm matches. Clone size appears in some rows only: once, few, many, or a class for an expanded clone.

NA,TRBV12-3/TRBV12-4,TRBJ2-1,NA,CASSLNPLNEQFF,TGTGCCAGCAGTTTGAATCCCCTCAATGAGCAGTTCTTC
TRBD1,TRBV5-1,TRBJ2-7,NA,CASSYTGTGGYEQYF,TGCGCCAGCAGCTACACCGGGACAGGGGGCTACGAGCAGTACTTC
NA,TRBV6-6,TRBJ2-1,few,CASSSGEQFF,TGTGCCAGCAGTTCCGGTGAGCAGTTCTTC
TRBD2,TRBV10-3,TRBJ2-5,few,CAISEFRLADQETQYF,TGTGCCATCAGTGAGTTCCGACTAGCGGACCAAGAGACCCAGTACTTC
NA,TRBV3-1,TRBJ2-1,NA,CASSQASMPYNEQFF,TGTGCCAGCAGCCAAGCAAGTATGCCCTACAATGAGCAGTTCTTC
NA,TRBV11-2,TRBJ2-2,few,CASLRRATGELFF,TGTGCCAGCCTACGGAGGGCCACCGGGGAGCTGTTTTTT
NA,TRBV20-1,TRBJ1-1,NA,CSARTAWNTEAFF,TGCAGTGCTAGGACAGCCTGGAACACTGAAGCTTTCTTT
NA,TRBV5-1,TRBJ2-1,few,CASRQTEYNEQFF,TGCGCCAGCAGACAGACAGAATACAATGAGCAGTTCTTC
TRBD2,TRBV6-2/TRBV6-3,TRBJ2-1,many,CASTLLGSGSYNEQFF,TGTGCCAGCACTTTACTTGGTAGCGGGAGCTACAATGAGCAGTTCTTC
NA,TRBV7-9,TRBJ2-5,few,CASSLGVQETQYF,TGTGCCAGCAGCTTGGGGGTTCAAGAGACCCAGTACTTC
NA,TRBV30,TRBJ2-7,NA,CAWSRQGTQYEQYF,TGTGCCTGGAGTCGGCAGGGGACACAATACGAGCAGTACTTC
NA,TRBV5-1,TRBJ1-2,few,CASSLDMGRDYGYTF,TGCGCCAGCAGCTTGGATATGGGACGGGACTATGGCTACACCTTC
TRBD1,TRBV7-9,TRBJ2-5,few,CASSFLGQEYQETQYF,TGTGCCAGCAGCTTTCTGGGACAGGAGTACCAAGAGACCCAGTACTTC
NA,TRBV12-3/TRBV12-4,TRBJ2-3,NA,CASSLSQGTDTQYF,TGTGCCAGCAGTTTATCGCAGGGCACAGATACGCAGTATTTT
NA,TRBV27,TRBJ2-1,NA,CASSSHPYNEQFF,TGTGCCAGCAGCTCTCACCCGTACAATGAGCAGTTCTTC
TRBD2,TRBV11-2,TRBJ2-5,many,CASSLELAGGQETQYF,TGTGCCAGCAGCTTAGAACTAGCGGGAGGCCAAGAGACCCAGTACTTC
NA,TRBV5-5,TRBJ2-5,few,CASSLDRIVPLQETQYF,TGTGCCAGCAGCTTAGACCGCATCGTACCCCTCCAAGAGACCCAGTACTTC
NA,TRBV20-1,TRBJ2-7,few,CSARENAVTLVYEQYF,TGCAGTGCTAGAGAGAACGCGGTCACGTTAGTTTACGAGCAGTACTTC
NA,TRBV6-1,TRBJ2-1,few,CASTFAAGSWGEQFF,TGTGCCAGCACCTTCGCGGCGGGGAGCTGGGGAGAGCAGTTCTTC
TRBD1,TRBV15,TRBJ1-3,few,CATSSRDRGANTIYF,TGTGCCACCAGCAGCCGGGACAGGGGGGCCAACACCATATATTTT
NA,TRBV15,TRBJ2-5,few,CATTLPKRQETQYF,TGTGCCACCACCTTACCTAAAAGACAAGAGACCCAGTACTTC
TRBD2,TRBV6-1,TRBJ2-7,NA,CASSDRTSGNLGFYEQYF,TGTGCCAGCAGTGATCGGACTAGCGGGAACCTTGGGTTCTACGAGCAGTACTTC
NA,TRBV5-5,TRBJ2-5,few,CASSPGPDQETQYF,TGTGCCAGCAGCCCCGGACCGGACCAAGAGACCCAGTACTTC
NA,TRBV4-2,TRBJ2-1,few,CASSQDLGGERFF,TGTGCCAGCAGCCAAGATTTGGGGGGCGAACGGTTCTTC
TRBD1,TRBV18,TRBJ1-6,NA,CASSPIGEGQGVLSLHF,TGTGCCAGCTCACCAATCGGAGAGGGACAGGGTGTGTTGTCCCTCCACTTT
TRBD2,TRBV29-1,TRBJ2-1,many,CSVEDSQREGFEQFF,TGCAGCGTTGAAGATTCCCAGCGGGAGGGCTTTGAGCAGTTCTTC
NA,TRBV27,TRBJ2-5,few,CASSFGGIETQYF,TGTGCCAGCAGTTTTGGGGGTATAGAGACCCAGTACTTC
TRBD1,TRBV7-8,TRBJ1-1,NA,CASSLALGQGAFF,TGTGCCAGCAGCTTAGCGCTGGGACAGGGGGCTTTCTTT
NA,TRBV29-1,TRBJ2-7,hyperexpanded,CSVARPSSYEQYF,TGCAGCGTTGCCAGGCCGAGCTCCTACGAGCAGTACTTC
TRBD1,TRBV9,TRBJ1-6,few,CASSVTGTVSYNSPLHF,TGTGCCAGCAGCGTCACCGGGACAGTCTCCTATAATTCACCCCTCCACTTT
NA,TRBV12-3/TRBV12-4,TRBJ2-3,many,CASSFLAGDTQYF,TGTGCCAGCAGTTTTTTAGCAGGGGATACGCAGTATTTT
NA,TRBV11-2,TRBJ2-5,many,CASSFAGDRGVQETQYF,TGTGCCAGCAGCTTTGCCGGGGATAGGGGGGTCCAAGAGACCCAGTACTTC
NA,TRBV15,TRBJ2-1,NA,CATSNIESVEQFF,TGTGCCACCAGCAATATTGAAAGTGTTGAGCAGTTCTTC
TRBD1,TRBV11-2,TRBJ2-3,few,CASSRGEQGARNTQYF,TGTGCCAGCAGCCGGGGGGAACAGGGGGCAAGGAATACGCAGTATTTT
NA,TRBV6-5,TRBJ1-1,few,CASSTQNTEAFF,TGTGCCAGCAGTACACAGAACACTGAAGCTTTCTTT
NA,TRBV7-8,TRBJ2-7,NA,CASSRTFLEQYF,TGTGCCAGCAGCAGGACTTTTTTGGAGCAGTACTTC
NA,TRBV6-2/TRBV6-3,TRBJ2-7,many,CASSPPSRDEQYF,TGTGCCAGCAGCCCCCCCTCCCGAGACGAGCAGTACTTC
NA,TRBV20-1,TRBJ2-7,few,CSASQPGHSYEQYF,TGCAGTGCTTCTCAACCGGGACACTCCTACGAGCAGTACTTC
NA,TRBV2,TRBJ2-1,NA,CASAPHNGQFF,TGTGCCAGCGCCCCTCACAATGGGCAGTTCTTC
TRBD2,TRBV7-2,TRBJ2-3,NA,CASRRGLAATDTQYF,TGTGCCAGCAGAAGGGGACTAGCGGCTACAGATACGCAGTATTTT
TRBD1,TRBV6-5,TRBJ1-5,many,CASRPGQGGQPQHF,TGTGCCAGCAGACCCGGACAGGGCGGCCAGCCCCAGCATTTT
TRBD2,TRBV6-2/TRBV6-3,TRBJ2-1,NA,CASTTGRAGATSYNEQFF,TGTGCCAGCACCACCGGTAGGGCGGGAGCTACCTCGTACAATGAGCAGTTCTTC
NA,TRBV19,TRBJ2-3,few,CASSGGPGATDTQYF,TGTGCCAGTAGTGGTGGTCCGGGGGCGACAGATACGCAGTATTTT
TRBD1,TRBV27,TRBJ2-7,many,CASSPGQRTYEQYF,TGTGCCAGCAGCCCGGGACAGAGAACCTACGAGCAGTACTTC
NA,TRBV7-2,TRBJ2-1,NA,CASSPIVNEQFF,TGTGCCAGCAGCCCGATTGTAAATGAGCAGTTCTTC
NA,TRBV6-1,TRBJ1-1,NA,CASAPQGPNTEAFF,TGTGCCAGCGCCCCTCAGGGGCCGAACACTGAAGCTTTCTTT
NA,TRBV4-3,TRBJ1-4,few,CASSQDSGKLFF,TGCGCCAGCAGCCAAGATTCGGGAAAACTGTTTTTT
NA,TRBV4-3,TRBJ2-3,NA,CASSPRIGGTDTQYF,TGCGCCAGCAGCCCCCGGATAGGGGGAACAGATACGCAGTATTTT
NA,TRBV7-6,TRBJ2-3,many,CASSLRLREGDTQYF,TGTGCCAGCAGCTTGAGACTCCGAGAGGGGGATACGCAGTATTTT
NA,TRBV9,TRBJ2-2,few,CASSVGNTGELFF,TGTGCCAGCAGCGTCGGGAACACCGGGGAGCTGTTTTTT
TRBD2,TRBV27,TRBJ2-7,many,CASSLAGLAYEQYF,TGTGCCAGCAGTTTAGCCGGACTAGCTTACGAGCAGTACTTC
TRBD2,TRBV9,TRBJ2-7,few,CASSSGGSGRYEQYF,TGTGCCAGCAGCTCCGGAGGTAGCGGGAGGTACGAGCAGTACTTC